This T cell receptor (beta chain) was sequenced in a study of cytomegalovirus exposure and HLA in healthy donors. The CDR3 length is 13 residues. From germline, CDR1 is SGHDT and CDR2 YYEEEE. The V gene lost 4 bases and the J gene lost 5 bases, with 11 bases spanning the gap. The PCR had 60 Vbeta and 13 Jbeta primers. Method: immunoSEQ multiplex PCR; TCRdb's copy keeps in-frame clones and lacks some. Its listing shows roughly 120,000 clones. V gene TRBV5-6 combines with J gene TRBJ2-3, with D maybe TRBD1 (5 bases). The TCR comes from a man aged 25-40 years in good health and CMV-seronegative. Sequenced: PBMCs. CDR3 DNA sequence: TGTGCCAGCAGCCAATTAAGGGGAGATACGCAGTATTTT. It translates to CASSQLRGDTQYF.